Listed here are 20 T cell receptor beta chains from one sample, sequenced in a study of CD8 T cells in Susac syndrome (dated by TCRdb to the late 2010s). The method behind the library was the immunoSEQ multiplex PCR assay. RNA was extracted using the RNeasy kit, and about 0.45 to 1 ug of the RNA was reverse transcribed with random hexamers. TCRdb's own reprocessing of the public reads used fastp at Q25 and MiXCR and kept productive beta chains. Duplicate CDR3 protein sequences are folded into a single record with the most common DNA and genes. This sample has around 59,000 distinct CDR3 sequences in its table, and approximately 92% of those were observed once. Roughly 0.2% of the sample goes to the ten largest clones. Material for sequencing was CD8+ T cells from PBMCs. Every receptor here comes from a human donor in good health.

This chain joins TRBV14 and TRBJ2-1, with D perhaps matching TRBD2 (5 bases). Germline loops: CDR1 SGHDN, CDR2 FVKESK. V lost 1 base and J lost 4, with 8 bases in between. There are 14 residues in the CDR3. CDR3 amino acids: CASSQVEGYNEQFF. CDR3 DNA: TGTGCCAGCAGCCAAGTAGAGGGATACAATGAGCAGTTCTTC.

The chain couples TRBV4-1 to TRBJ2-3; D unresolved. V lost 0 bases and J lost 6, with 7 bases in between. Germline V gene sequence: CDR1 MGHRA, CDR2 YSYEKL. The CDR3 totals 13 residues. The CDR3 loop is CASSQDLEDTQYF. CDR3 coding DNA: TGCGCCAGCAGCCAAGATCTTGAGGATACGCAGTATTTT.

This clonotype showed up just once. This sequence joins TRBV9 and TRBJ2-7; D possibly corresponds to TRBD2 (7 bases). This CDR3 is built from 14 residues. V was cut by 2 bases and J by 3 bases, with 12 bases left in between. The germline V gene has CDR1 SGDLS and CDR2 YYNGEE. CDR3 bases: TGTGCCAGCAGCGTGGGGGGGGCCATCTACGAGCAGTACTTC. Amino acids: CASSVGGAIYEQYF.

The V gene is TRBV6-6, the J gene TRBJ2-5; no reliable D call. The ends were cut back, 2 bases at V and 5 bases at J, with 3 bases in the middle. The length of the CDR3 is 11 residues. CDR1 is MNHNY, CDR2 SVGAGI, per germline (reference sequence). The DNA of the CDR3 is TGTGCCAGCAGTTACGGGGAGACCCAGTACTTC. Translation: CASSYGETQYF.

The gene calls are TRBV14 and TRBJ2-3, with D hard to call. The V and J ends lost 5 bases and 2 bases respectively, with 8 bases between them. CDR1 is SGHDN and CDR2 is FVKESK in the germline V gene. The CDR3 loop spans 13 amino acids. CDR3 residues: CASSGSPTDTQYF. The CDR3 region has the DNA TGTGCCAGCAGCGGCAGCCCCACAGATACGCAGTATTTT.

The chain uses TRBV10-3 and TRBJ2-7, with D uncertain. V was cut by 0 bases and J by 2 bases, with 5 bases left in between. Germline-derived CDR1 and CDR2 are ENHRY and SYGVKD. The CDR3 covers 13 residues. The CDR3 DNA follows: TGTGCCATCAGTGAGTCGGGGACCTACGAGCAGTACTTC. It codes for CAISESGTYEQYF.

The CDR3 DNA follows: TGTGCCAGCAGCCAAGGAGGGGGTGGAAACACCATATATTTT. It specifies CASSQGGGGNTIYF. This chain joins TRBV4-2 and TRBJ1-3; D is perhaps TRBD1 (6 bases). V lost 1 base to trimming and J lost 3 bases, with 7 bases between them. Germline CDR1 is LGHNA and CDR2 is YNFKEQ. The CDR3 is 14 amino acids.

This rearrangement joins TRBV13 to TRBJ1-2; 8 bases align to TRBD1. The CDR3 is made up of 14 amino acids. The ends lost 7 bases at V and 5 bases at J; junction bases unmatched: 9. The V gene's germline CDR1 is PRHDT and CDR2 FYEKMQ (reference sequence). CDR3 bases: TGTGCCAGCACCGAGACAGGGGCCCCATATGGCTACACCTTC. This codes for CASTETGAPYGYTF.

The chain recombines TRBV4-1 with TRBJ1-5, with D unclear. V lost 1 base and J lost 6, with 7 bases in between. CDR3 length: 13 amino acids. The germline gives CDR1 MGHRA, CDR2 YSYEKL. CDR3 DNA sequence: TGCGCCAGCAGCCAAGTGCCCTCTCAGCCCCAGCATTTT. It encodes CASSQVPSQPQHF.

The V call is TRBV28, the J call TRBJ2-3; no clear D gene. The V end was cut by 2 bases, the J end by 7 bases, with 13 bases between. CDR1 is MDHEN, CDR2 SYDVKM, per germline. This CDR3 comprises 14 residues. The CDR3 region has the DNA TGTGCCAGCAGTTTAAGTGGGGTGACACATACGCAGTATTTT. Protein sequence: CASSLSGVTHTQYF.

This chain links TRBV6-6 with TRBJ1-1, with D possibly matching TRBD1 (5 bases). There are 16 residues in the CDR3. Germline lookup yields CDR1 MNHNY and CDR2 SVGAGI (reference sequence). V dropped 5 bases and J dropped 4 bases, with 20 bases sitting between them. The CDR3 region is CASSRPGLGDGTEAFF. CDR3 nucleotide sequence: TGTGCCAGCAGTCGACCGGGCCTCGGGGACGGCACTGAAGCTTTCTTT.

This sequence joins TRBV13 and TRBJ2-5; the D is unclear. The germline gives CDR1 PRHDT, CDR2 FYEKMQ (reference sequence). The CDR3 sequence is 11 residues long. The V and J ends lost 1 base and 5 bases respectively, with 2 bases between them. The chain's CDR3 is CASSLDETQYF. CDR3 DNA: TGTGCCAGCAGCTTAGATGAGACCCAGTACTTC.

J is TRBJ2-1 and V is TRBV6-5, with TRBD2 matching over 14 bases. The CDR3 runs to 21 residues. Per the germline V gene, CDR1 is MNHEY and CDR2 is SVGAGI. J lost 1 base, V lost 4 bases, and 15 bases had no gene match. In DNA form, the CDR3 reads TGTGCCAGCAGTTTGGACTATAGACTAGCGGGGGGGCCCCTTTCCTACAATGAGCAGTTCTTC. The encoded protein is CASSLDYRLAGGPLSYNEQFF.

J is TRBJ2-2 and V is TRBV27; D is unresolved. Deletions cut 6 bases from V and 8 bases from J, with 13 bases between. This CDR3 has 13 amino acids. Germline CDR1 and CDR2: MNHEY and SMNVEV (reference sequence). The CDR3 DNA reads TGTGCCAGCAGCACCCTCACGATGGGGGAGCTGTTTTTT. Its protein product is CASSTLTMGELFF.

This CDR3 reads CASSSKNRNGELFF. CDR3 bases: TGTGCCAGCAGTTCCAAAAATAGAAACGGGGAGCTGTTTTTT. J is TRBJ2-2 and V is TRBV28; D is uncertain. Germline V gene data show CDR1 as MDHEN and CDR2 as SYDVKM. Trimming pared 4 bases from V and 7 bases from J, leaving 13 bases between. The CDR3 consists of 14 residues.

The V and J genes are TRBV7-9 and TRBJ1-6, with D tentatively TRBD1 (5 bases). The CDR3 has 16 amino acids. The V end was cut by 2 bases, the J end by 13 bases, with 21 bases between. Germline CDR1 SEHNR, CDR2 FQNEAQ (reference sequence). The CDR3: CASSLSPGPTIHPLHF. CDR3 sequence (DNA): TGTGCCAGCAGCTTAAGTCCGGGGCCCACGATTCACCCCCTCCACTTT.

This sequence joins TRBV19 and TRBJ2-7, with D maybe TRBD2 (6 bases). Germline assignment: CDR1 LNHDA and CDR2 SQIVND (reference sequence). V was clipped by 9 bases and J by 6 bases, with 12 bases between them. The CDR3 runs 11 residues. The CDR3 loop reads CASGAGGEQYF. The DNA for the CDR3 is TGTGCCAGCGGCGCCGGGGGCGAGCAGTACTTC.

V gene TRBV7-2 combines with J gene TRBJ2-7; a possible D gene is TRBD1 (7 bases). The CDR3 sequence is 16 residues long. The V end lost 5 bases, the J end lost 6 bases, and 23 bases lay between the germline ends. In germline, CDR1 is SGHTA, CDR2 FQGNSA. This CDR3 is CASSPQNFLQGGEQYF. As DNA, the CDR3 is TGTGCCAGCAGCCCCCAAAACTTCCTCCAGGGGGGCGAGCAGTACTTC.

The chain joins TRBV3-1 to TRBJ1-3; no clear D gene. V dropped 0 bases and J dropped 0 bases, with 9 bases sitting between them. Germline values: CDR1 LGHDT, CDR2 YNNKEL (reference sequence). This CDR3 contains 16 residues. This CDR3 is CASSQDAPSSGNTIYF. In nucleotides, the CDR3 is TGTGCCAGCAGCCAAGATGCCCCCTCCTCTGGAAACACCATATATTTT.

This clonotype occurred a few times. The chain combines TRBV5-6 with TRBJ2-7, with TRBD2 identical over 8 bases. This CDR3 comprises 13 residues. The germline V gene has CDR1 SGHDT and CDR2 YYEEEE. The J segment lost 3 bases and the V segment lost 4 bases, leaving 3 bases of the junction unmatched. The chain's CDR3 is CASSRAGGYEQYF. CDR3 sequence (DNA): TGTGCCAGCAGCCGTGCGGGGGGCTACGAGCAGTACTTC.